The clone carrying this T cell receptor (beta chain) was observed a few times. All donors participated as healthy donors of bone marrow. The data stem from a study of cytomegalovirus exposure and HLA in healthy donors. PCR involved 60 Vbeta and 13 Jbeta primers. The method was immunoSEQ multiplex PCR; TCRdb's version includes in-frame clones alone and lacks a portion of them. The table shows around 180,000 clones, with 85% to 90% occurring only once. The CDR3 is 14 residues long. V lost 3 bases and J lost 1, with 9 bases in between. Germline values: CDR1 MNHEY, CDR2 SMNVEV (reference sequence). Sequenced: PBMCs. J is TRBJ1-2 and V is TRBV27, with a possible D match to TRBD1 (5 bases). The receptor's source is a woman between 18 and 29 years old in good health and CMV-seronegative. The CDR3 loop is CASSLGGFNYGYTF. The CDR3 coding sequence is TGTGCCAGCAGTTTGGGGGGGTTTAACTATGGCTACACCTTC.